These 13 T cell receptor beta chains came from one sample sequenced in a study of T cell responses to AZD1222 COVID-19 vaccine. Sequencing was performed with immunoSEQ multiplex PCR; in TCRdb, only in-frame clones are kept and a portion is missing. The sample holds around 130,000 clones, 70% to 90% seen once. Sequencing was performed on peripheral blood, taken 28 days after the second AZD1222 dose. The source is an adult who received the AZD1222 COVID-19 vaccine.

A remark on this clone: Different DNA sequences within this sample yield the same CDR3. The chain employs TRBV7-9 and TRBJ1-1, with D unresolved. V lost 1 base to trimming and J lost 2 bases, with 8 bases between them. CDR1 is SEHNR and CDR2 is FQNEAQ in the germline V gene (reference sequence). The CDR3 covers 14 residues. This chain's CDR3 is CASSLGTLNTEAFF. CDR3 DNA: TGTGCCAGCAGCTTAGGGACGTTAAACACTGAAGCTTTCTTT.

This clone was picked up a small number of times. V gene TRBV4-1 combines with J gene TRBJ1-1, with D maybe TRBD1 (5 bases). Germline V gene sequence: CDR1 MGHRA, CDR2 YSYEKL. There are 15 residues in the CDR3. V gave up 3 bases and J gave up 10 bases, with 21 bases separating them. CDR3 amino acids: CASSHPWAVETGAFF. The CDR3 nucleotides read TGCGCCAGCAGCCACCCCTGGGCAGTCGAAACAGGAGCTTTCTTT.

This sequence joins TRBV19 and TRBJ1-6; D perhaps matches TRBD1 (5 bases). Trimming pared 4 bases from V and 0 bases from J, leaving 19 bases between. The CDR3 is made up of 19 amino acids. CDR1 and CDR2 from the germline V gene are LNHDA and SQIVND (reference sequence). CDR3 nucleotide sequence: TGTGCCAGTAGTACCTTCCGAAGTACAGGCCGCTCCTATAATTCACCCCTCCACTTT. Translation gives CASSTFRSTGRSYNSPLHF.

The chain combines TRBV7-9 with TRBJ2-3; the D gene is possibly TRBD2 (6 bases). The length of the CDR3 is 13 residues. The ends were cut back, 5 bases at V and 5 bases at J, with 11 bases in the middle. CDR1 is SEHNR and CDR2 is FQNEAQ in the germline V gene (reference sequence). CDR3 nucleotide sequence: TGTGCCAGCAGCCAGGGACTTCTAGATACGCAGTATTTT. Protein product: CASSQGLLDTQYF. The whole variable domain, filled in from reference TRBV7-9 and TRBJ2-3, reads DTGVSQNPRHKITKRGQNVTFRCDPISEHNRLYWYRQTLGQGPEFLTYFQNEAQLEKSRLLSDRFSAERPKGSFSTLEIQRTEQGDSAMYLCASSQGLLDTQYFGPGTRLTVL.

J is TRBJ1-4 and V is TRBV28, with TRBD1 matching 9 bases. Germline CDR1 MDHEN, CDR2 SYDVKM. Trimming cost V 5 bases and J 3 bases; bases outside gene matches: 4. The CDR3 covers 15 residues. In DNA, the CDR3 is TGTGCCAGCAGTCCCTGGACAGGGGCTAATGAAAAACTGTTTTTT. Protein product: CASSPWTGANEKLFF.

The chain employs TRBV11-1 and TRBJ2-3; 9 bases are shared with TRBD2. The CDR3 spans 13 residues. The V gene's germline CDR1 is SGHAT and CDR2 FQDESV (reference sequence). J was trimmed by 6 bases and V by 3 bases; bases with no gene match: 1. The CDR3 nucleotides are TGTGCCAGCAGCTTTAGCGGGGGTGATACGCAGTATTTT. Translating gives CASSFSGGDTQYF.

The CDR3 nucleotides are TGCGCCAGCAGTCCGCTGGACCTTAATGAAAAACTGTTTTTT. Amino acid sequence: CASSPLDLNEKLFF. V and J are TRBV23-1 and TRBJ1-4; D remains unclear. TRBV23-1 falls under the ORF class, with uncertain function. This CDR3 has 14 residues. V dropped 4 bases and J dropped 4 bases, with 10 bases sitting between them.

This clone was counted a single time. The CDR3 region is CASSPLTVSYEQYF. Written as DNA, the CDR3 is TGTGCCAGCAGTCCATTAACAGTCTCCTACGAGCAGTACTTC. The chain carries TRBV27 and TRBJ2-7; D remains unclear. This CDR3 contains 14 residues. V was trimmed by 5 bases and J by 0 bases, leaving 11 bases between them. Germline lookup yields CDR1 MNHEY and CDR2 SMNVEV (reference sequence).

The rearrangement links TRBV11-2 to TRBJ2-3; D may be TRBD1 or TRBD2 (6 bases each). V lost 6 bases and J 2 bases, leaving 12 bases between the germline ends. The CDR3 loop spans 14 amino acids. Germline V lookup: CDR1 SGHAT, CDR2 FQNNGV. This CDR3 reads CASSSGAITDTQYF. In DNA form, the CDR3 reads TGTGCCAGCAGTTCGGGGGCCATCACAGATACGCAGTATTTT.

The rearrangement uses TRBV30 and TRBJ1-5; D is uncertain. CDR3 size: 14 residues. Trimming removed 0 bases at V and 6 bases at J, with 12 bases between. Per germline, CDR1 GTSNPN and CDR2 SVGIG (reference sequence). The CDR3 here is CAWSVQMGGQPQHF. CDR3 in DNA: TGTGCCTGGAGTGTACAGATGGGAGGTCAGCCCCAGCATTTT. The full variable domain, in which reference TRBV30 and TRBJ1-5 provide the parts outside the CDR3, is SQTIHQWPATLVQPVGSPLSLECTVEGTSNPNLYWYRQAAGRGLQLLFYSVGIGQISSEVPQNLSASRPQDRQFILSSKKLLLSDSGFYLCAWSVQMGGQPQHFGDGTRLSIL.

This sequence joins TRBV19 and TRBJ2-1; D is possibly TRBD1 (6 bases). Germline loops: CDR1 LNHDA, CDR2 SQIVND (reference sequence). The CDR3 is 15 residues long. V lost 0 bases to trimming and J lost 12 bases, with 18 bases between them. The CDR3, as DNA: TGTGCCAGTAGTATAGAAGGGGGTCCGTTTATTGGGCAGTTCTTC. Amino acid sequence: CASSIEGGPFIGQFF.

The rearrangement joins TRBV30 to TRBJ2-3, with D uncertain. The germline V gene has CDR1 GTSNPN and CDR2 SVGIG (reference sequence). V was cut by 2 bases and J by 8 bases, with 8 bases left in between. This CDR3 is 11 amino acids long. CDR3: CAWSSLGTQYF. The CDR3 DNA sequence: TGTGCCTGGAGTAGCTTGGGTACGCAGTATTTT. The full variable domain, its missing parts supplied by reference TRBV30 and TRBJ2-3, is SQTIHQWPATLVQPVGSPLSLECTVEGTSNPNLYWYRQAAGRGLQLLFYSVGIGQISSEVPQNLSASRPQDRQFILSSKKLLLSDSGFYLCAWSSLGTQYFGPGTRLTVL.

The J gene is TRBJ2-1, the V gene TRBV19; TRBD2 agrees at 9 bases. This CDR3 has 15 amino acids. V gave up 5 bases and J gave up 5 bases; unmatched junction bases: 7. Per the germline V gene, CDR1 is LNHDA and CDR2 is SQIVND (reference sequence). CDR3 nucleotide sequence: TGTGCCAGTAGTCCATTAGCGGGGGACGACAATGAGCAGTTCTTC. Encoded protein: CASSPLAGDDNEQFF.